The 30 T cell receptor beta chains below were found in one sample sequenced in a study of lymphopenia after photon versus proton radiotherapy. Profiling relied on immunoSEQ multiplex PCR, and the TCRdb table lists in-frame clones only, not all of them. The data hold some 16,000 clones, with roughly nine tenths observed a single time. Source: peripheral blood, taken from a patient treated with proton-based radiotherapy. These TCRs come from a woman aged 55-69 years with cholangiocarcinoma. Some clones in this sample may be carry-over from other donors' samples.

The chain recombines TRBV2 with TRBJ1-2; the D is unclear. The CDR3 length is 13 residues. Trimming pared 2 bases from V and 6 bases from J, leaving 10 bases between. Per the germline V gene, CDR1 is SNHLY and CDR2 is FYNNEI. CDR3 residues: CASSERWWDGYTF. Here the CDR3 DNA reads TGTGCCAGCAGTGAAAGGTGGTGGGATGGCTACACCTTC. Based on the CDR3 plus reference TRBV2 and TRBJ1-2, the full variable domain is EPEVTQTPSHQVTQMGQEVILRCVPISNHLYFYWYRQILGQKVEFLVSFYNNEISEKSEIFDDQFSVERPDGSNFTLKIRSTKLEDSAMYFCASSERWWDGYTFGSGTRLTVV.

The CDR3: CASSTPHRYGYTF. CDR3 in DNA: TGTGCCAGCAGTACCCCTCACCGCTATGGCTACACCTTC. V usage is TRBV28 and J usage is TRBJ1-2; no reliable D call. Between the trimmed V and J ends, which lost 5 bases and 4 bases, there was a span of 11 bases. CDR1 and CDR2 (germline): MDHEN, SYDVKM. The CDR3 sequence is 13 residues long.

This rearrangement joins TRBV5-1 to TRBJ1-1; 7 nucleotides agree with TRBD1. Germline V gives CDR1 SGHRS, CDR2 YFSETQ. The CDR3 length is 15 residues. Trimming took 4 bases from V and 1 from J; bases not matched to a gene: 7. CDR3 sequence: CASSGLDRPNTEAFF. CDR3 nucleotides: TGCGCCAGCAGCGGCCTGGACAGGCCGAACACTGAAGCTTTCTTT.

This rearrangement joins TRBV19 to TRBJ1-4; a weak D match, TRBD1 (6 bases). V was pared by 3 bases and J by 0 bases, with 17 bases between. This CDR3 spans 18 amino acids. CDR1 is LNHDA, CDR2 SQIVND, per germline (reference sequence). The CDR3 sequence is CASSINFWGRSTNEKLFF. The CDR3 coding sequence is TGTGCCAGTAGTATCAATTTTTGGGGGCGATCAACTAATGAAAAACTGTTTTTT.

The chain links TRBV6-5 to TRBJ1-1; no definite D call. Germline V CDR1 and CDR2: MNHEY, SVGAGI. The V end lost 6 bases, the J end lost 0 bases, and 8 bases lay between the germline ends. This CDR3 is 13 amino acids long. Here the CDR3 reads CASRVSMNTEAFF. The CDR3, as DNA: TGTGCCAGCAGGGTGTCCATGAACACTGAAGCTTTCTTT.

This chain connects TRBV6-4 to TRBJ1-3; no definite D call. This CDR3 spans 15 amino acids. Trimming left V 0 bases short and J 0 bases short, with 6 bases between. Germline V gene sequence: CDR1 MRHNA, CDR2 SNTAGT. The CDR3 is CASSDSSGSGNTIYF. The CDR3 nucleotides are TGTGCCAGCAGTGACTCGAGCGGCTCTGGAAACACCATATATTTT.

The chain links TRBV10-3 to TRBJ2-2, with 7 bases aligning to TRBD1. From germline, CDR1 is ENHRY and CDR2 SYGVKD. The CDR3 is 13 amino acids. Trimming removed 2 bases from V and 6 bases from J; junction bases left unmatched: 0. The CDR3 DNA reads as TGTGCCATCAGTGAGCAGGGGGCCGGGGAGCTGTTTTTT. Its protein product is CAISEQGAGELFF.

V and J are TRBV6-5 and TRBJ2-7; 8 positions agree with TRBD2. Unmatched junction bases numbered 8, after V lost 10 bases and J lost 3 bases. The CDR3 spans 13 residues. The V gene's germline CDR1 is MNHEY and CDR2 SVGAGI. Here the CDR3 reads CATGDSGNYEQYF. As DNA, the CDR3 is TGTGCCACCGGCGATAGCGGGAACTACGAGCAGTACTTC.

Only a few counts were recorded for this clone. V is TRBV5-4 and J is TRBJ2-3; no definite D call. CDR1 is SGHNT, CDR2 YYREEE, per germline (reference sequence). V lost 4 bases and J 9 bases, leaving 18 bases between the germline ends. The CDR3 has 14 residues. This CDR3 is CASSPPGPQGTQYF. Written as DNA, the CDR3 is TGTGCCAGCAGCCCGCCCGGACCACAAGGAACGCAGTATTTT.

The chain uses TRBV7-2 and TRBJ1-2; 7 bases match TRBD1. This CDR3 contains 13 residues. Germline-derived CDR1 and CDR2 are SGHTA and FQGNSA. V trimming: 6 bases; J trimming: 8 bases; junction bases outside the gene matches: 9. CDR3 protein: CASSFRGDRGYTF. In DNA form, the CDR3 reads TGTGCCAGCAGTTTCAGGGGGGATAGGGGCTACACCTTC.

The rearrangement joins TRBV6-6 to TRBJ2-3; D remains ambiguous. Trimming cost V 0 bases and J 5 bases, with 0 bases left between them. This CDR3 spans 11 amino acids. Germline-derived CDR1 and CDR2 are MNHNY and SVGAGI (reference sequence). CDR3: CASSYSDTQYF. CDR3 DNA: TGTGCCAGCAGTTACTCAGATACGCAGTATTTT.

About this clone: This probably arose from a read error, given a far larger clone one base away. The J gene is TRBJ2-1, the V gene TRBV5-1, with a possible D match to TRBD2 (5 bases). CDR3 size: 11 residues. The germline CDR1 and CDR2 sequences are SGHRS and YFSETQ. In DNA, the CDR3 is TGCGCCAGCAGCGGGAGCAATGAGCACTTCTTC. This codes for CASSGSNEHFF.

The J gene is TRBJ2-1, the V gene TRBV6-6, with 8 nucleotides matching TRBD1. The germline CDR1 and CDR2 sequences are MNHNY and SVGAGI (reference sequence). Trimming took 7 bases from V and 7 from J; bases not matched to a gene: 9. The CDR3 is 14 amino acids. CDR3 sequence: CASMKTGAANEQFF. The CDR3 DNA sequence: TGTGCCAGCATGAAGACAGGGGCAGCGAATGAGCAGTTCTTC.

The V and J genes are TRBV19 and TRBJ1-1, with TRBD1 identical over 7 bases. The germline V gene has CDR1 LNHDA and CDR2 SQIVND (reference sequence). The junction had 8 bases not matched to a gene; V was cut back by 5 bases and J by 2 bases. The CDR3 consists of 15 residues. Here the CDR3 DNA reads TGTGCCAGTAGTGCTCAGGGGGTCAGAAACACTGAAGCTTTCTTT. This translates into CASSAQGVRNTEAFF.

This clone has a single count. This chain joins TRBV7-8 and TRBJ1-1; the match to TRBD1 covers 7 bases. CDR3 length equals 15 residues. Germline assignment: CDR1 SGHVS and CDR2 FQNEAQ. J was trimmed by 0 bases and V by 3 bases; bases with no gene match: 4. Written as DNA, the CDR3 is TGTGCCAGCAGCTTTCGACAGGGTATGAACACTGAAGCTTTCTTT. Encoded protein: CASSFRQGMNTEAFF.

The chain joins TRBV9 to TRBJ2-1; 9 positions agree with TRBD2. The CDR3 is 15 amino acids. The ends lost 4 bases at V and 5 bases at J; junction bases unmatched: 7. Germline values: CDR1 SGDLS, CDR2 YYNGEE. As DNA, the CDR3 is TGTGCCAGCAGCCCCCGACTAGCGGCTAACAATGAGCAGTTCTTC. This gives the protein CASSPRLAANNEQFF.

The J gene is TRBJ1-5, the V gene TRBV30, with D possibly being TRBD1 (6 bases). From germline, CDR1 is GTSNPN and CDR2 SVGIG (reference sequence). V lost 5 bases to trimming and J lost 2 bases, with 10 bases between them. The CDR3 totals 13 residues. The CDR3 DNA follows: TGTGCCTGGGGACAGTTTCGCAATCAGCCCCAGCATTTT. Its translation is CAWGQFRNQPQHF. The full variable domain, with the rest looked up from reference TRBV30 and TRBJ1-5, is SQTIHQWPATLVQPVGSPLSLECTVEGTSNPNLYWYRQAAGRGLQLLFYSVGIGQISSEVPQNLSASRPQDRQFILSSKKLLLSDSGFYLCAWGQFRNQPQHFGDGTRLSIL.

This clone is a singleton in its sample. The chain is built from TRBV5-4 and TRBJ2-3; 10 bases are a match to TRBD2. V lost 0 bases, J lost 5 bases, and 9 bases stayed unmatched. The length of the CDR3 is 17 residues. CDR1 and CDR2 from the germline V gene are SGHNT and YYREEE (reference sequence). The CDR3 coding sequence is TGTGCCAGCAGCTTGGATGCCAGCGGGGGGGCCTTAGATACGCAGTATTTT. This encodes CASSLDASGGALDTQYF.

J is TRBJ1-6 and V is TRBV7-8, with D unclear. CDR3 length equals 13 residues. The germline V gene encodes CDR1 SGHVS and CDR2 FQNEAQ. The V and J ends lost 11 bases and 7 bases respectively, with 15 bases between them. CDR3 DNA: TGTGCCTCCCGGGGAACGCAGAATTCACCCCTCCACTTT. Amino acids: CASRGTQNSPLHF.

The V call is TRBV7-2, the J call TRBJ2-4; D not certain. Germline V gene sequence: CDR1 SGHTA, CDR2 FQGNSA. This CDR3 has 17 residues. V was pared by 5 bases and J by 0 bases, with 17 bases between. In DNA form, the CDR3 reads TGTGCCAGCAGCCCTAGAGGACCGACTCTAGCCAAAAACATTCAGTACTTC. It encodes CASSPRGPTLAKNIQYF.

The J gene is TRBJ1-1, the V gene TRBV5-4; D is unclear. V was shortened by 1 base and J by 3 bases, with 10 bases between the two germline ends. The CDR3 contains 14 residues. Germline loops: CDR1 SGHNT, CDR2 YYREEE (reference sequence). CDR3 sequence: CASSLRRWDTEAFF. Written as DNA, the CDR3 is TGTGCCAGCAGCTTGCGTAGGTGGGACACTGAAGCTTTCTTT.

The V call is TRBV5-1, the J call TRBJ2-3; 9 bases map to TRBD1. Per the germline V gene, CDR1 is SGHRS and CDR2 is YFSETQ. CDR3 length: 16 residues. With 1 base clipped from V and 2 bases from J, the junction kept 5 bases outside the gene matches. CDR3 in DNA: TGCGCCAGCAGCTTGTCGGGACAGGGAAACACAGATACGCAGTATTTT. This encodes CASSLSGQGNTDTQYF.

The genes are TRBV5-4 and TRBJ1-2; TRBD1 matches 10 bases. V trimming: 3 bases; J trimming: 8 bases; junction bases outside the gene matches: 10. CDR3 length equals 15 residues. The germline CDR1 and CDR2 sequences are SGHNT and YYREEE (reference sequence). DNA for the CDR3: TGTGCCAGCAGCTGGATTTCCGGGACAGGGGAGGGCTACACCTTC. Encoded protein: CASSWISGTGEGYTF.

This CDR3 reads CASSTDGGPGYEQYF. The DNA for the CDR3 is TGTGCCAGCAGCACGGACGGGGGGCCTGGCTACGAGCAGTACTTC. This rearrangement joins TRBV9 to TRBJ2-7, with TRBD2 as a possible D gene (7 bases). Trimming pared 4 bases from V and 3 bases from J, leaving 17 bases between. This CDR3 comprises 15 residues. CDR1 and CDR2 (germline): SGDLS, YYNGEE.

The gene calls are TRBV19 and TRBJ2-3; either TRBD1 or TRBD2 may fit D (5 bases each). Trimming stripped 3 bases from V and 8 bases from J, with 12 bases between. The CDR3 has 13 residues. Per germline, CDR1 LNHDA and CDR2 SQIVND (reference sequence). Written as DNA, the CDR3 is TGTGCCAGTAGTATCCGATCCGGGACTACGCAGTATTTT. This encodes CASSIRSGTTQYF.

This chain connects TRBV28 to TRBJ1-6, with 9 bases aligning to TRBD1. The CDR3 loop spans 17 amino acids. V shed 6 bases, J shed 6 bases, and the junction held 12 bases outside the gene matches. Germline CDR1 reads MDHEN; CDR2 reads SYDVKM. In DNA, the CDR3 is TGTGCCAGCAGATTCCAACCCGCGGGACAGGGTAATTCACCCCTCCACTTT. Translated: CASRFQPAGQGNSPLHF.

V is TRBV19 and J is TRBJ1-1; TRBD1 is a possible D gene (5 bases). V lost 11 bases to trimming and J lost 2 bases, with 9 bases between them. Germline values: CDR1 LNHDA, CDR2 SQIVND (reference sequence). CDR3 length equals 11 residues. CDR3 protein: CAARGNTEAFF. The CDR3 DNA reads as TGTGCCGCCCGGGGCAACACTGAAGCTTTCTTT.

This clone was seen once. This chain connects TRBV15 to TRBJ1-1; D remains unclear. V was shortened by 5 bases and J by 0 bases, with 13 bases between the two germline ends. Germline values: CDR1 LNHNV, CDR2 YYDKDF (reference sequence). This CDR3 is 15 amino acids long. The CDR3 bases are TGTGCCACCAGCCGACGACCGGCGGTGAACACTGAAGCTTTCTTT. As protein: CATSRRPAVNTEAFF.

The chain uses TRBV7-9 and TRBJ1-2; D unclear. Trimming removed 2 bases from V and 8 bases from J, with 6 bases in between. The germline gives CDR1 SEHNR, CDR2 FQNEAQ (reference sequence). This CDR3 region has 11 residues. Written as DNA, the CDR3 is TGTGCCAGCAGCTTATCCCCCGGCTACACCTTC. Translating it yields CASSLSPGYTF.

The rearrangement links TRBV7-8 to TRBJ1-1; possible D gene TRBD1, 6 bases. V dropped 1 base and J dropped 2 bases, with 8 bases sitting between them. Germline CDR1 is SGHVS and CDR2 is FQNEAQ. This CDR3 has 14 residues. CDR3 in DNA: TGTGCCAGCAGCTTAGGAGGGGGTAACACTGAAGCTTTCTTT. It specifies CASSLGGGNTEAFF.